Listed below are T cell receptor beta chains from one sample, sequenced in a study of beta chain features in type 1 diabetes. Clones were sequenced by immunoSEQ multiplex PCR, and TCRdb holds only the in-frame ones, with some missing. Here the sample spans just over 450,000 clones, over 25% being singletons. The sequenced sample was naive CD4+ T cells from blood. Receptor source: a man in his late teens or twenties in good health. The CDR3 runs from the conserved cysteine through the conserved F or W. Each record gives: clone size, V gene, CDR3 length, J gene, D gene, CDR3 protein, CDR3 DNA. D genes are given only for firm matches. The size entry is marked missing in some rows and otherwise reads once, few, many or a size class.

-	TRBV7-2	10	TRBJ2-1	-	CASSLTEQFF	TGTGCCAGCAGCTTAACCGAGCAGTTCTTC
few	TRBV30	13	TRBJ1-1	-	CARAGGSNTEAFF	TGTGCCCGCGCGGGGGGCTCGAACACTGAAGCTTTCTTT
-	TRBV30	18	TRBJ1-5	-	CAWSVGVGHWNSNQPQHF	TGTGCCTGGAGTGTGGGGGTAGGGCATTGGAATAGCAATCAGCCCCAGCATTTT
few	TRBV4-1	15	TRBJ2-7	-	CASSSPGKGAYEQYF	TGCGCCAGCAGCTCGCCGGGAAAGGGGGCCTACGAGCAGTACTTC
-	TRBV27	15	TRBJ2-1	TRBD1	CASSLLDRAYNEQFF	TGTGCCAGCAGTTTATTGGACAGGGCCTACAATGAGCAGTTCTTC
-	TRBV29-1	14	TRBJ1-2	-	CSVEPPSRAYGYTF	TGCAGCGTTGAACCGCCATCCAGGGCCTATGGCTACACCTTC
few	TRBV6-6	12	TRBJ2-7	-	CASSYSVYEQYF	TGTGCCAGCAGTTACTCTGTCTACGAGCAGTACTTC
-	TRBV2	11	TRBJ2-5	-	CASKFQETQYF	TGTGCCAGCAAGTTCCAAGAGACCCAGTACTTC
-	TRBV9	12	TRBJ2-3	-	CASSPRGDTQYF	TGTGCCAGCAGCCCGAGGGGGGATACGCAGTATTTT
-	TRBV28	15	TRBJ2-1	TRBD1	CASKHRGHFYNEQFF	TGTGCCAGCAAACACAGGGGGCACTTCTACAATGAGCAGTTCTTC
few	TRBV5-6	13	TRBJ1-5	-	CASSLRPHQPQHF	TGTGCCAGCAGCTTAAGGCCTCATCAGCCCCAGCATTTT
few	TRBV2	13	TRBJ1-2	-	CASRDRSDYGYTF	TGTGCCAGCAGGGACAGATCGGACTATGGCTACACCTTC
-	TRBV30	14	TRBJ2-1	TRBD2	CAWRGTTSLNEQFF	TGTGCCTGGAGGGGGACTACCTCTCTGAATGAGCAGTTCTTC
-	TRBV27	14	TRBJ1-2	-	CASSQTERPYGYTF	TGTGCCAGCAGCCAAACAGAGCGTCCCTATGGCTACACCTTC
-	TRBV29-1	15	TRBJ2-2	TRBD1	CSVETGTGLTGELFF	TGCAGCGTTGAAACCGGGACAGGGCTCACCGGGGAGCTGTTTTTT
-	TRBV6-1	15	TRBJ2-3	TRBD2	CASRSGTSGTDTQYF	TGTGCCAGCAGGTCCGGGACTAGCGGGACAGATACGCAGTATTTT
-	TRBV7-9	15	TRBJ2-7	-	CASSPPGLPRGEQYF	TGTGCCAGCAGCCCCCCCGGGCTCCCCAGAGGCGAGCAGTACTTC
few	TRBV30	16	TRBJ1-4	-	CAWSEGLTAIGEKLFF	TGTGCCTGGTCAGAGGGACTGACAGCGATCGGCGAAAAACTGTTTTTT
-	TRBV7-6	16	TRBJ2-1	-	CASSARDASSYNEQFF	TGTGCCAGCAGCGCCCGGGACGCGAGCTCCTACAATGAGCAGTTCTTC
-	TRBV19	14	TRBJ1-2	-	CASSQNEANYGYTF	TGTGCCAGTAGCCAGAATGAAGCTAACTATGGCTACACCTTC
-	TRBV7-8	13	TRBJ2-1	-	CASSIQVAGEQFF	TGTGCCAGCAGCATCCAGGTGGCCGGTGAGCAGTTCTTC
-	TRBV2	13	TRBJ1-1	-	CASRSDSATEAFF	TGTGCCAGCAGGTCAGACAGCGCAACTGAAGCTTTCTTT
-	TRBV20-1	11	TRBJ2-1	-	CSARFWVEQFF	TGCAGTGCTAGATTTTGGGTTGAGCAGTTCTTC
few	TRBV4-3	17	TRBJ2-6	-	CASSQEGGGSGANVLTF	TGCGCCAGCAGCCAAGAAGGGGGAGGCTCTGGGGCCAACGTCCTGACTTTC
-	TRBV29-1	13	TRBJ2-7	-	CSVVKGKAYEQYF	TGCAGCGTTGTTAAGGGGAAAGCGTACGAGCAGTACTTC
few	TRBV30	12	TRBJ2-4	-	CAWSVRENIQYF	TGTGCCTGGAGCGTGCGGGAAAACATTCAGTACTTC
once	TRBV30	12	TRBJ2-3	-	CASGRITDTQYF	TGTGCCTCCGGACGGATCACAGATACGCAGTATTTT
-	TRBV10-3	15	TRBJ2-2	TRBD2	CAISAGSGVAGELFF	TGTGCCATCAGTGCCGGGAGCGGGGTAGCCGGGGAGCTGTTTTTT
-	TRBV30	14	TRBJ2-3	-	CAWSVRLGTDTQYF	TGTGCCTGGAGTGTACGGCTAGGCACAGATACGCAGTATTTT
few	TRBV29-1	14	TRBJ1-4	-	CSAFAGGSGEKLFF	TGCAGCGCGTTCGCGGGGGGCTCTGGGGAAAAACTGTTTTTT